Shown below are 13 T cell receptor beta chains from a single sample sequenced in a study of blood T cell repertoires in COVID-19. Sequenced by immunoSEQ multiplex PCR; TCRdb stores in-frame clones only, minus some. This sample has 150,000 to 250,000 clones, with roughly 90% found just once. The sequenced sample consisted of PBMCs or T cells enriched from blood (not recorded which). All receptors derive from a woman younger than 45 who had recovered from COVID-19.

This clone was picked up one time. V and J are TRBV19 and TRBJ2-2, with D tentatively TRBD1 (6 bases). V lost 5 bases, J lost 2 bases, and 15 bases lay in between. Germline loops: CDR1 LNHDA, CDR2 SQIVND (reference sequence). The length of the CDR3 is 16 residues. The CDR3 here is CASSPRDITNTGELFF. The CDR3 DNA reads as TGTGCCAGTAGTCCACGGGACATTACTAACACCGGGGAGCTGTTTTTT.

The rearrangement links TRBV13 to TRBJ2-7; D ambiguous. Trimming removed 5 bases from V and 2 bases from J, with 13 bases in between. This CDR3 comprises 14 residues. In germline, CDR1 is PRHDT, CDR2 FYEKMQ (reference sequence). The CDR3 DNA reads TGTGCCAGCAGCCTAACGGCCCAGGCCTACGAGCAGTACTTC. Its protein product is CASSLTAQAYEQYF.

This clone was observed many times. This chain uses TRBV7-9 with TRBJ1-6, with D maybe TRBD1 (5 bases). The CDR3 runs to 14 residues. The germline gives CDR1 SEHNR, CDR2 FQNEAQ (reference sequence). Trimming left V 8 bases short and J 0 bases short, with 8 bases between. CDR3 loop: CASRGDSYNSPLHF. The CDR3 DNA reads TGTGCCAGCCGGGGGGACTCCTATAATTCACCCCTCCACTTT.

The chain has TRBV7-2 and TRBJ2-7; no clear D gene. V was shortened by 1 base and J by 0 bases, with 13 bases between the two germline ends. CDR1 SGHTA and CDR2 FQGNSA come from the germline V gene. CDR3 length: 16 amino acids. CDR3 nucleotide sequence: TGTGCCAGCAGCTTAGGCCTATCCCTAAGCTCCTACGAGCAGTACTTC. It is translated as CASSLGLSLSSYEQYF.

This clone appeared a few times. The J gene is TRBJ2-5, the V gene TRBV30; D gene unclear. There are 11 residues in the CDR3. CDR1 is GTSNPN, CDR2 SVGIG, per germline (reference sequence). V was cut by 1 base and J by 3 bases, with 3 bases left in between. DNA of the CDR3: TGTGCCTGGAGTGCGGAAGAGACCCAGTACTTC. Translated: CAWSAEETQYF.

V usage is TRBV7-9 and J usage is TRBJ1-6, with 9 bases fitting TRBD1. CDR1 is SEHNR, CDR2 FQNEAQ, per germline (reference sequence). V was clipped by 5 bases and J by 6 bases; unmatched bases: 5. The CDR3 covers 15 residues. The CDR3 region has the DNA TGTGCCAGCAGCCCGGGGGACAGGGTTAATTCACCCCTCCACTTT. This codes for CASSPGDRVNSPLHF.

CDR3: CASSVGTSVTQYF. CDR3 DNA: TGTGCCAGCAGCGTCGGGACTAGCGTTACGCAGTATTTT. The chain is built from TRBV11-2 and TRBJ2-3, with TRBD2 identical over 10 bases. The CDR3 is 13 residues long. V dropped 5 bases and J dropped 8; count of bases not matched to a gene: 4. CDR1 SGHAT and CDR2 FQNNGV come from the germline V gene.

The gene calls are TRBV27 and TRBJ1-5; no firm D call. Germline V CDR1 and CDR2: MNHEY, SMNVEV (reference sequence). This CDR3 comprises 15 residues. V lost 3 bases and J lost 1, with 10 bases in between. The DNA of the CDR3 is TGTGCCAGCAGTTTTGGGAGCGGGAGCAATCAGCCCCAGCATTTT. It is translated as CASSFGSGSNQPQHF.

The chain combines TRBV2 with TRBJ1-4; 7 bases fit TRBD1. The germline V gene encodes CDR1 SNHLY and CDR2 FYNNEI. The V segment lost 7 bases and the J segment 5 bases; nucleotides outside the gene matches: 10. There are 15 residues in the CDR3. The CDR3 region is CASTQVGGRNEKLFF. Written as DNA, the CDR3 is TGTGCCAGCACGCAAGTAGGGGGCAGGAATGAAAAACTGTTTTTT.

The chain employs TRBV3-1 (or the pseudogene TRBV3-2) and TRBJ2-5; 9 bases are a match to TRBD2. The V and J ends lost 0 bases and 4 bases, in that order; junction bases with no gene match: 15. Germline CDR1 and CDR2: LGHDT and YNNKEL (reference sequence). The CDR3 extends over 19 amino acids. The CDR3, as DNA: TGTGCCAGCAGCCAAGATGGGACTGCGGCGGGAGGGCCGGGAGAGACCCAGTACTTC. As protein: CASSQDGTAAGGPGETQYF.

In the case of this clone: Compared with germline, one end of the junction differs, possibly owing to a read error. This rearrangement joins TRBV10-3 to TRBJ2-2; D may be TRBD2 (5 bases). Germline-derived CDR1 and CDR2 are ENHRY and SYGVKD. This CDR3 has 15 residues. The CDR3 coding sequence is TGTGTCATCAGTGTTAAGGGAACGGGGACCGGGGAGCTGTTTTTT. Amino acids: CVISVKGTGTGELFF.

The chain employs TRBV7-6 and TRBJ1-1; TRBD1 agrees at 9 bases. The V gene end was trimmed by 2 bases and the J gene end by 4 bases; junction bases not matched to a gene: 8. This CDR3 has 16 residues. CDR1 and CDR2 (germline): SGHVS, FNYEAQ. CDR3: CASSLSGTGRGTEAFF. The DNA for the CDR3 is TGTGCCAGCAGCTTATCTGGGACAGGGCGGGGCACTGAAGCTTTCTTT.

Comment on this clone: The junction departs from germline at one end; a sequencing error may be responsible. V and J are TRBV5-6 and TRBJ1-2; possibly TRBD1 for D (5 bases). This CDR3 has 14 amino acids. Germline V gene data show CDR1 as SGHDT and CDR2 as YYEEEE. In nucleotides, the CDR3 is TGTGCCAGCAGCGCCTCGGGGGGTCTCTATCGCTACACCTTC. Translation gives CASSASGGLYRYTF.